Below are 30 T cell receptor beta chains sequenced from a single sample in a study of T-cell memory formation after mild COVID-19. In TCRdb, the 5' RACE reads were re-called with MiXCR into one record per CDR3 protein. The sample lists about 360,000 distinct CDR3 sequences, 13% to 15% seen once, with 22% in the top ten. The sequenced material came from PBMCs or a T cell subset sorted from them (not recorded which). The receptors derive from a man between 18 and 29 years old who had mild COVID-19 (a few samples of this study predate the infection). Cell type and time point are not known.

The rearrangement uses TRBV28 and TRBJ2-5; possible D gene TRBD2, 5 bases. The ends were cut back, 5 bases at V and 9 bases at J, with 16 bases in the middle. This CDR3 region has 13 residues. Germline assignment: CDR1 MDHEN and CDR2 SYDVKM. CDR3 in DNA: TGTGCCAGCAGTGGAATAGGCGGGTTCGCCCAGTACTTC. It translates to CASSGIGGFAQYF.

This clonotype was observed many times. The chain uses TRBV5-1 and TRBJ2-7; D not certain. The V and J ends lost 0 bases and 5 bases respectively, with 9 bases between them. The germline V gene encodes CDR1 SGHRS and CDR2 YFSETQ. This CDR3 is 13 amino acids long. As DNA, the CDR3 is TGCGCCAGCAGCTTGGCCTCGGGTAACGAGCAGTACGTC. It yields the protein CASSLASGNEQYV.

J is TRBJ2-1 and V is TRBV7-8, with D tentatively TRBD1 or TRBD2 (5 bases each). The CDR3 length is 14 residues. V lost 2 bases and J lost 2, with 7 bases in between. CDR1 SGHVS and CDR2 FQNEAQ come from the germline V gene. CDR3 amino acids: CASSLMGAYNEQFF. The CDR3 DNA follows: TGTGCCAGCAGCTTAATGGGGGCCTACAATGAGCAGTTCTTC.

The V gene is TRBV6-1, the J gene TRBJ1-1; D is ambiguous. Germline assignment: CDR1 MNHNS and CDR2 SASEGT. The V end lost 5 bases, the J end lost 4 bases, and 11 bases lay between the germline ends. CDR3 length: 13 residues. The CDR3 reads CASSPQGATEAFF. CDR3 nucleotides: TGTGCCAGCAGTCCCCAAGGTGCCACTGAAGCTTTCTTT.

Here the CDR3 DNA reads TGTGCCAGCAGCTTTTCCGCCCGCACTGAAGCTTTCTTT. Residues: CASSFSARTEAFF. The rearrangement links TRBV7-9 to TRBJ1-1; D is ambiguous. V gave up 3 bases and J gave up 4 bases, with 9 bases separating them. CDR1 and CDR2 (germline): SEHNR, FQNEAQ (reference sequence). The CDR3 consists of 13 residues.

V and J are TRBV6-2 or TRBV6-3 and TRBJ1-5; D unclear. With 2 bases removed from V and 6 bases from J, the gap between germline ends came to 11 bases. CDR3 size: 14 residues. CDR1 is MNHEY, CDR2 SVGEGT, per germline. In DNA form, the CDR3 reads TGTGCCAGCAGTTACGTGGCAAGAGGTCAGCCCCAGCATTTT. The encoded protein is CASSYVARGQPQHF.

The chain combines TRBV6-2 or TRBV6-3 with TRBJ1-1; a weak D match, TRBD1 (6 bases). CDR3 size: 11 residues. From germline, CDR1 is MNHEY and CDR2 SVGEGT. V lost 7 bases and J lost 6, with 9 bases in between. This chain's CDR3 is CASKQGPEAFF. CDR3 nucleotide sequence: TGTGCCAGCAAACAGGGTCCTGAAGCTTTCTTT.

V is TRBV11-1 and J is TRBJ2-7, with D tentatively TRBD1 or TRBD2 (6 bases each). This CDR3 has 15 amino acids. V was clipped by 9 bases and J by 0 bases, with 18 bases between them. In germline, CDR1 is SGHAT, CDR2 FQDESV (reference sequence). CDR3 nucleotide sequence: TGTGCCAGTTCAGTTTCGGGGGCCAGCTCCTACGAGCAGTACTTC. Its protein is CASSVSGASSYEQYF.

The V gene is TRBV5-1, the J gene TRBJ2-3; the D gene is possibly TRBD1 (6 bases). Deletions cut 4 bases from V and 7 bases from J, with 19 bases between. This CDR3 is built from 15 residues. From germline, CDR1 is SGHRS and CDR2 YFSETQ. CDR3 protein: CASSIRQAGPNTQYF. The CDR3 DNA follows: TGCGCCAGCAGCATAAGACAGGCGGGTCCGAATACGCAGTATTTT.

This chain connects TRBV25-1 to TRBJ1-5, with D possibly TRBD1 on 5 matching bases. The germline V and J ends were trimmed by 4 bases and 4 bases, with 17 bases remaining between them. The CDR3 contains 16 residues. Germline V lookup: CDR1 MGHDK, CDR2 SYGVNS. Written as DNA, the CDR3 is TGTGCCAGCAGTGGGTCGGGGCCATGGGGAAATCAGCCCCAGCATTTT. Amino acid sequence: CASSGSGPWGNQPQHF.

V gene TRBV5-6 combines with J gene TRBJ2-7; possible D gene TRBD1, 5 bases. The CDR3 covers 15 residues. V was clipped by 4 bases and J by 0 bases, with 14 bases between them. Germline CDR1 is SGHDT and CDR2 is YYEEEE. The CDR3 DNA follows: TGTGCCAGCAGCCTCGACAGAACAAGCTCCTACGAGCAGTACTTC. Protein product: CASSLDRTSSYEQYF.

This clonotype was counted ten times or more. The CDR3 DNA reads TGCGCCAGCAGTCCCTACGTCCAACAGCGGGAGACCCAGTACTTC. It specifies CASSPYVQQRETQYF. The rearrangement links TRBV4-3 to TRBJ2-5; D perhaps matches TRBD2 (5 bases). CDR3 length: 15 amino acids. With 6 bases removed from V and 5 bases from J, the gap between germline ends came to 19 bases. Germline lookup yields CDR1 LGHNA and CDR2 YSLEER.

Comments on this clonotype: In this CDR3 the conserved last residue, phenylalanine or tryptophan, is missing, so a read error is likely. No DNA is shown, since the ends of the CDR3 on it are uncertain; the CDR3 is the one TCRdb lists. The V call is TRBV7-3, the J call TRBJ1-3; the table's D call of TRBD1 was not tested on the DNA. CDR1 is SGHTA, CDR2 FQGTGA, per germline. The CDR3 spans 10 residues, counting both ends. The CDR3 protein is CASSPTPPRD.

This clonotype was detected a few times. This chain links TRBV3-1 with TRBJ1-1; D possibly corresponds to TRBD1 (5 bases). There are 14 residues in the CDR3. V lost 4 bases and J 3 bases, leaving 12 bases between the germline ends. Germline V gene lookup returns CDR1 LGHDT and CDR2 YNNKEL (reference sequence). CDR3 coding DNA: TGTGCCAGCAGCCGAGACGGGGGGGACACTGAAGCTTTCTTT. It specifies CASSRDGGDTEAFF.

The V and J genes are TRBV4-3 and TRBJ2-3, with D perhaps matching TRBD1 (5 bases). The germline V gene has CDR1 LGHNA and CDR2 YSLEER. CDR3 length: 14 amino acids. Trimming removed 1 base from V and 3 bases from J, with 8 bases in between. CDR3 sequence: CASSQGKGTDTQYF. As DNA, the CDR3 is TGCGCCAGCAGCCAAGGGAAGGGGACAGATACGCAGTATTTT.

There are many counts of this clonotype. V gene TRBV12-3 or TRBV12-4 combines with J gene TRBJ2-1, with unresolved D. The ends were cut back, 6 bases at V and 2 bases at J, with 14 bases in the middle. The CDR3 extends over 15 amino acids. The CDR3 region is CASRTRTAAYNEQFF. The CDR3 DNA sequence: TGTGCCAGCAGGACCAGAACCGCTGCCTACAATGAGCAGTTCTTC.

This clonotype was recorded a few times. For the CDR3, the DNA is TGTGCCAGCCGGGCACTAACTGAGCAGTTCTTC. It translates to CASRALTEQFF. The chain joins TRBV7-9 to TRBJ2-1, with D unclear. The V gene lost 8 bases and the J gene lost 9 bases, with 11 bases spanning the gap. The CDR3 contains 11 residues. Germline V CDR1 and CDR2: SEHNR, FQNEAQ (reference sequence).

The V call is TRBV27, the J call TRBJ2-3, with 11 bases fitting TRBD2. CDR3 length: 15 amino acids. CDR1 and CDR2 (germline): MNHEY, SMNVEV (reference sequence). V shed 6 bases and J 2 bases; nucleotides not matched to a gene: 4. The DNA for the CDR3 is TGTGCCAGCAGGCCGGGACTAGCGGCCACAGATACGCAGTATTTT. This gives the protein CASRPGLAATDTQYF.

The chain combines TRBV6-5 with TRBJ1-1; D remains unclear. The CDR3 has 13 amino acids. In germline, CDR1 is MNHEY, CDR2 SVGAGI. V was trimmed by 1 base and J by 4 bases, leaving 7 bases between them. The CDR3 loop is CASSYWESTEAFF. In DNA, the CDR3 is TGTGCCAGCAGTTACTGGGAGAGCACTGAAGCTTTCTTT.

V and J are TRBV6-1 and TRBJ2-7, with TRBD1 identical over 7 bases. The junction had 8 bases not matched to a gene; V was cut back by 1 base and J by 8 bases. This CDR3 has 14 amino acids. The germline V gene has CDR1 MNHNS and CDR2 SASEGT. CDR3 sequence: CASSEVYGQDKQYF. In DNA form, the CDR3 reads TGTGCCAGCAGTGAAGTCTACGGACAGGACAAGCAGTACTTC.

This chain uses TRBV4-1 with TRBJ2-1, with 7 bases fitting TRBD2. The germline V gene encodes CDR1 MGHRA and CDR2 YSYEKL. The CDR3 is 17 amino acids. The junction had 10 bases not matched to a gene; V was cut back by 3 bases and J by 2 bases. CDR3 in DNA: TGCGCCAGCAGCCAGGCCCCGGGGGGTGCCCCCTACAATGAGCAGTTCTTC. This codes for CASSQAPGGAPYNEQFF.

The chain recombines TRBV5-1 with TRBJ2-6, with no clear D. Germline CDR1 SGHRS, CDR2 YFSETQ. The CDR3 is 16 residues long. Deletions cut 3 bases from V and 0 bases from J, with 10 bases between. CDR3 sequence reads: CASSSGRSSGANVLTF. As DNA, the CDR3 is TGCGCCAGCAGCTCCGGACGGTCCTCTGGGGCCAACGTCCTGACTTTC.

This clonotype was counted ten times or more. The V call is TRBV12-3 or TRBV12-4, the J call TRBJ2-7; D call uncertain. The CDR3 is 11 residues long. V was trimmed by 3 bases and J by 5 bases, leaving 5 bases between them. CDR3: CASSFSHEQYF. CDR3 DNA: TGTGCCAGCAGTTTTTCCCACGAGCAGTACTTC.

The chain combines TRBV7-2 with TRBJ1-2, with a weak D call TRBD1 (6 bases). The V end was cut by 4 bases, the J end by 7 bases, with 13 bases between. The CDR3 spans 13 residues. The V gene's germline CDR1 is SGHTA and CDR2 FQGNSA. The CDR3: CASSSTGGLGYTF. Here the CDR3 DNA reads TGTGCCAGCAGCTCAACCGGGGGGCTTGGCTACACCTTC.

The V and J genes are TRBV12-3 or TRBV12-4 and TRBJ1-6; 11 bases line up with TRBD1. CDR3 length equals 16 residues. V dropped 6 bases and J dropped 7; count of bases not matched to a gene: 8. The chain's CDR3 is CASSSGGQGGNSPLHF. In DNA form, the CDR3 reads TGTGCCAGCAGCTCCGGGGGACAGGGGGGAAATTCACCCCTCCACTTT.

There are a few counts of this clonotype. J is TRBJ1-4 and V is TRBV7-6, with 8 nucleotides matching TRBD1. J was trimmed by 5 bases and V by 1 base; bases with no gene match: 6. Per germline, CDR1 SGHVS and CDR2 FNYEAQ. The CDR3 consists of 16 residues. The CDR3 loop is CASSLEGTGLNEKLFF. In DNA form, the CDR3 reads TGTGCCAGCAGCTTAGAAGGGACAGGCCTAAATGAAAAACTGTTTTTT.

The chain recombines TRBV18 with TRBJ2-4, with TRBD1 as a possible D gene (6 bases). Trimming shortened V by 3 bases and J by 0 bases, and 15 bases separated the two germline ends. CDR3 length equals 17 residues. Germline CDR1 reads KGHSH; CDR2 reads LQKENI. CDR3 DNA sequence: TGTGCCAGCTCACCGACTCTTACAGGGATAGCCAAAAACATTCAGTACTTC. Its protein product is CASSPTLTGIAKNIQYF.

This chain joins TRBV6-5 and TRBJ2-2; TRBD1 might be the D (6 bases). Trimming stripped 5 bases from V and 4 bases from J, with 23 bases between. The CDR3 has 18 residues. CDR1 and CDR2 (germline): MNHEY, SVGAGI. CDR3 residues: CASSTGTPVHLGTGELFF. DNA for the CDR3: TGTGCCAGCAGTACCGGGACACCCGTTCATTTGGGCACCGGGGAGCTGTTTTTT.

This clonotype was found a few times. The gene calls are TRBV11-2 and TRBJ2-5, with 7 nucleotides matching TRBD2. V shed 10 bases, J shed 4 bases, and the junction held 12 bases outside the gene matches. Germline CDR1 reads SGHAT; CDR2 reads FQNNGV. CDR3 size: 14 residues. In nucleotides, the CDR3 is TGTGCCACCTCGGGGCTATGGGGGGGAGAGACCCAGTACTTC. As protein: CATSGLWGGETQYF.

This clonotype was recorded many times. The V gene is TRBV27, the J gene TRBJ1-1, with 9 bases lining up with TRBD1. V lost 7 bases and J lost 2; bases outside the gene matches: 5. CDR3 length: 14 residues. CDR1 is MNHEY and CDR2 is SMNVEV in the germline V gene (reference sequence). CDR3: CASTLTGGNTEAFF. In DNA form, the CDR3 reads TGTGCCAGCACTCTGACAGGGGGAAACACTGAAGCTTTCTTT.